One sample yielded the 7 T cell receptor beta chains listed below, sequenced in a study of radiotherapy plus CTLA-4 blockade in lung cancer. TCRdb's table, derived via immunoSEQ multiplex PCR, lists solely in-frame clones and lacks some. Here the sample spans around 91,000 clones, around 88% being singletons. Sequenced here: peripheral blood, sampled from a patient treated with radiotherapy plus ipilimumab. The receptors come from a human donor with non-small cell lung cancer that progressed on radiotherapy plus ipilimumab.

This chain joins TRBV5-1 and TRBJ2-3; no definite D call. The CDR3 totals 14 residues. V shed 9 bases and J shed 2 bases, with 16 bases lying between them. Germline loops: CDR1 SGHRS, CDR2 YFSETQ. CDR3 sequence (DNA): TGCGCCACAAAGACCACTGGAGACACAGATACGCAGTATTTT. Translation gives CATKTTGDTDTQYF. The variable domain in full, with the rest retrieved from reference TRBV5-1 and TRBJ2-3, is KAGVTQTPRYLIKTRGQQVTLSCSPISGHRSVSWYQQTPGQGLQFLFEYFSETQRNKGNFPGRFSGRQFSNSRSEMNVSTLELGDSALYLCATKTTGDTDTQYFGPGTRLTVL.

V and J are TRBV19 and TRBJ2-7; no definite D call. Germline-derived CDR1 and CDR2 are LNHDA and SQIVND (reference sequence). The CDR3 is made up of 14 amino acids. V lost 3 bases and J lost 2, with 11 bases in between. CDR3 nucleotides: TGTGCCAGTAGTATGCAGGTCCATCCCTACGAGCAGTACTTC. It specifies CASSMQVHPYEQYF.

This sequence joins TRBV10-3 and TRBJ1-2, with D perhaps TRBD1 (5 bases). Per the germline V gene, CDR1 is ENHRY and CDR2 is SYGVKD. This CDR3 has 12 amino acids. V lost 10 bases and J 3 bases, leaving 12 bases between the germline ends. This chain's CDR3 is CASGTGDYGYTF. The CDR3, as DNA: TGTGCCAGCGGGACGGGCGACTATGGCTACACCTTC.

The chain uses TRBV27 and TRBJ2-7; D may correspond to TRBD1 or TRBD2 (5 bases each). Per the germline V gene, CDR1 is MNHEY and CDR2 is SMNVEV (reference sequence). V was trimmed by 0 bases and J by 0 bases, leaving 9 bases between them. The CDR3 is 15 amino acids. The CDR3 DNA is TGTGCCAGCAGTTTATCCCCAGGGAGCTCCTACGAGCAGTACTTC. As protein: CASSLSPGSSYEQYF.

The genes are TRBV27 and TRBJ2-7, with a possible D match to TRBD1 (5 bases). The CDR3 is 15 residues long. Trimming shortened V by 3 bases and J by 2 bases, and 14 bases separated the two germline ends. Germline V CDR1 and CDR2: MNHEY, SMNVEV (reference sequence). DNA of the CDR3: TGTGCCAGCAGTTTCACAACCAGGGTCCCCTACGAGCAGTACTTC. This translates into CASSFTTRVPYEQYF.

V gene TRBV9 combines with J gene TRBJ2-2; D tentatively reads TRBD1 or TRBD2 (5 bases each). Germline V gene data show CDR1 as SGDLS and CDR2 as YYNGEE. The CDR3 consists of 13 residues. V lost 1 base and J 6 bases, leaving 7 bases between the germline ends. This CDR3 reads CASSVQGAGELFF. CDR3 DNA: TGTGCCAGCAGCGTACAGGGAGCCGGGGAGCTGTTTTTT.

The chain combines TRBV10-2 with TRBJ1-5, with D possibly being TRBD1 (6 bases). Germline V gives CDR1 WSHSY, CDR2 SAAADI. Trimming took off 9 bases at V and 3 bases at J, with 9 bases between the two ends. CDR3 length equals 12 residues. The CDR3 is CARKGHNQPQHF. The CDR3 DNA reads TGCGCCAGAAAGGGACACAATCAGCCCCAGCATTTT.